This is a list of T cell receptor beta chains from one sample in a study of identical twins. One entry per CDR3 protein results from TCRdb running MiXCR on the 5' RACE reads. There are around 530,000 distinct CDR3 sequences in the sample; about 15% occur only once, and roughly 0.43% lies in the top ten. This sample was shared with a second study, whose subject was yellow fever vaccine responses in identical twins.

The material sequenced was CD4+ T cells sorted from blood. These receptors were taken from a young woman in good health. Both conserved end residues are part of each CDR3. A D gene is named only where the DNA matches it firmly. Not every row has a clone size; where given, it reads once, few, many or a size class.

>TRBD2|few|TRBJ2-1|TRBV20-1|14
CSASISGRYNEQFF
TGCAGTGCTAGTATTAGCGGGAGGTACAATGAGCAGTTCTTC
>.|.|TRBJ2-5|TRBV5-8|14
CASSPGPDRETQYF
TGTGCCAGCAGCCCCGGACCAGATCGGGAGACCCAGTACTTC
>TRBD1|few|TRBJ1-2|TRBV2|14
CASMNPGTAYGYTF
TGTGCCAGCATGAACCCCGGGACAGCATATGGCTACACCTTC
>TRBD1|few|TRBJ2-7|TRBV20-1|15
CSARSGQGVSYEQYF
TGCAGTGCTAGGTCCGGACAGGGGGTCTCCTACGAGCAGTACTTC
>.|few|TRBJ1-4|TRBV29-1|14
CSVKTGTSNEKLFF
TGCAGCGTTAAGACCGGGACAAGTAATGAAAAACTGTTTTTT
>TRBD2|.|TRBJ2-3|TRBV7-6|16
CASSLGLGRGMDTQYF
TGTGCCAGCAGCTTAGGGCTCGGGAGGGGTATGGATACGCAGTATTTT
>.|.|TRBJ1-3|TRBV28|15
CASSFHPSSGNTIYF
TGTGCCAGCAGTTTCCACCCGAGCTCTGGAAACACCATATATTTT
>.|.|TRBJ1-3|TRBV12-3/TRBV12-4|12
CASSPMGNTIYF
TGTGCCAGCAGCCCCATGGGAAACACCATATATTTT
>TRBD1|few|TRBJ2-3|TRBV29-1|14
CSVDSGGYGDTQYF
TGCAGCGTTGATTCAGGGGGCTACGGAGATACGCAGTATTTT
>TRBD2|.|TRBJ2-7|TRBV9|14
CASSVRSGSYEQYF
TGTGCCAGCAGCGTCCGTAGCGGGAGCTACGAGCAGTACTTC
>TRBD2|many|TRBJ2-3|TRBV5-1|16
CASSPRTSGGTDTQYF
TGCGCCAGCAGCCCGCGGACTAGCGGGGGCACAGATACGCAGTATTTT
>.|many|TRBJ1-1|TRBV7-9|15
CASSSGRVSIPEAFF
TGTGCCAGCAGCTCGGGGAGGGTTAGTATCCCTGAAGCTTTCTTT
>TRBD2|.|TRBJ2-2|TRBV20-1|12
CSAREVTGELFF
TGCAGTGCTCGGGAGGTAACCGGGGAGCTGTTTTTT
>.|.|TRBJ2-5|TRBV6-2/TRBV6-3|15
CASSLRRPPQETQYF
TGTGCCAGCAGCCTTCGTCGACCGCCCCAAGAGACCCAGTACTTC
>TRBD2|few|TRBJ2-5|TRBV7-8|16
CASREASGGGQETQYF
TGTGCCAGCAGGGAGGCTAGCGGGGGGGGACAAGAGACCCAGTACTTC
>.|.|TRBJ2-2|TRBV12-3/TRBV12-4|14
CASSYDGVTGELFF
TGTGCCAGCAGTTATGACGGGGTCACCGGGGAGCTGTTTTTT
>TRBD1|.|TRBJ1-3|TRBV5-1|15
CASSTQGSSGNTIYF
TGCGCCAGCAGCACACAGGGGAGCTCTGGAAACACCATATATTTT
>.|few|TRBJ2-7|TRBV2|12
CASSVDGSEQYF
TGTGCCAGCAGTGTTGACGGGAGCGAGCAGTACTTC
>.|.|TRBJ2-2|TRBV6-5|13
CASSYGGIGELFF
TGTGCCAGCAGTTATGGGGGCATCGGGGAGCTGTTTTTT
>TRBD2|.|TRBJ2-1|TRBV9|12
CASNRGGDEQFF
TGTGCCAGCAACCGGGGGGGAGATGAGCAGTTCTTC
>.|many|TRBJ1-5|TRBV24-1|13
CATSALDGQPQHF
TGTGCCACCAGTGCGTTGGACGGTCAGCCCCAGCATTTT
>.|few|TRBJ1-1|TRBV7-9|15
CASSPGGRRNTEAFF
TGTGCCAGCAGCCCTGGGGGACGGAGGAACACTGAAGCTTTCTTT
>TRBD2|few|TRBJ2-1|TRBV10-3|14
CAISSSGGMSEQFF
TGTGCCATCAGTTCTAGCGGGGGGATGAGTGAGCAGTTCTTC
>.|many|TRBJ1-5|TRBV12-3/TRBV12-4|12
CASSYVNQPQHF
TGTGCCAGCAGTTATGTGAATCAGCCCCAGCATTTT
>TRBD2|few|TRBJ2-2|TRBV10-3|17
CATGRSPGLTNTGELFF
TGTGCCACCGGCCGATCTCCGGGACTAACGAACACCGGGGAGCTGTTTTTT
>.|many|TRBJ2-1|TRBV29-1|15
CSTLRGQGAGNEQFF
TGCAGCACCCTGCGGGGGCAGGGGGCCGGCAATGAGCAGTTCTTC
>TRBD1|few|TRBJ1-6|TRBV12-5|16
CASGDDRGRWDSPLHF
TGTGCTAGTGGAGACGACAGGGGGAGGTGGGATTCACCCCTCCACTTT
>TRBD2|.|TRBJ2-1|TRBV4-2|16
CASSQVTSGRRNEQFF
TGTGCCAGCAGCCAAGTTACTAGCGGGAGAAGGAATGAGCAGTTCTTC
>.|.|TRBJ2-2|TRBV27|16
CASSLSGRVNTGELFF
TGTGCCAGCAGTTTATCGGGCAGGGTTAACACCGGGGAGCTGTTTTTT
>TRBD2|once|TRBJ2-5|TRBV10-3|14
CAIGEAGGGETQYF
TGTGCCATCGGAGAAGCGGGGGGGGGCGAGACCCAGTACTTC
>TRBD2|few|TRBJ2-2|TRBV11-2|18
CASSRAGLAGEVGGELFF
TGTGCCAGCAGCCGCGCGGGACTAGCGGGAGAGGTCGGCGGGGAGCTGTTTTTT
>TRBD1|few|TRBJ2-5|TRBV12-3/TRBV12-4|14
CASRGKIQGETQYF
TGTGCCAGCAGGGGGAAGATACAGGGGGAGACCCAGTACTTC
>.|.|TRBJ2-1|TRBV6-1|14
CASRRELSYNEQFF
TGTGCCAGCCGTCGGGAGCTATCCTACAATGAGCAGTTCTTC
>.|once|TRBJ1-1|TRBV5-1|14
CASSLRMGNTEAFF
TGCGCCAGCAGCTTGAGGATGGGAAACACTGAAGCTTTCTTT
>TRBD1|many|TRBJ1-1|TRBV3-1|13
CASADRVNTEAFF
TGTGCCAGCGCGGACAGGGTGAACACTGAAGCTTTCTTT
>TRBD2|few|TRBJ2-7|TRBV27|16
CASSWGLAGGSYEQYF
TGTGCCAGCAGTTGGGGACTAGCGGGAGGCTCCTACGAGCAGTACTTC
>.|.|TRBJ2-6|TRBV6-2/TRBV6-3|17
CASSYWTGSSGANVLTF
TGTGCCAGCAGTTACTGGACGGGAAGCTCTGGGGCCAACGTCCTGACTTTC
>.|many|TRBJ2-3|TRBV5-6|13
CASNHRFTDTQYF
TGTGCCAGCAACCACAGATTCACAGATACGCAGTATTTT
>.|few|TRBJ2-3|TRBV20-1|13
CSARVSTGDTQYF
TGCAGTGCTAGAGTCTCGACTGGAGATACGCAGTATTTT
>.|.|TRBJ2-3|TRBV11-1|20
CASSFIARGSTTTSTDTQYF
TGTGCCAGCAGCTTCATCGCGCGGGGTTCGACCACAACTAGCACAGATACGCAGTATTTT
>.|.|TRBJ1-6|TRBV20-1|10
CSCGDSPLHF
TGCAGTTGTGGTGATTCACCCCTCCACTTT
>.|.|TRBJ1-5|TRBV7-2|13
CASSLALYQPQHF
TGTGCCAGCAGCTTAGCTTTGTATCAGCCCCAGCATTTT
>.|few|TRBJ2-7|TRBV27|15
CASSPRSGVSYEQYF
TGTGCCAGCAGTCCCCGGAGCGGAGTGTCCTACGAGCAGTACTTC
>.|few|TRBJ2-2|TRBV10-1|15
CASARGPLGGGELFF
TGCGCCAGTGCCCGCGGGCCATTGGGAGGCGGGGAGCTGTTTTTT
>.|.|TRBJ2-1|TRBV7-8|16
CASSSSPGHRGNEQFF
TGTGCCAGCAGCTCGTCCCCGGGACACCGAGGGAATGAGCAGTTCTTC
>TRBD1|few|TRBJ1-6|TRBV6-1|14
CASSRQGSGSPLHF
TGTGCCAGCAGCCGACAGGGTTCCGGGTCACCCCTCCACTTT
>.|.|TRBJ2-3|TRBV12-3/TRBV12-4|16
CASSLQGRLSTDTQYF
TGTGCCAGCAGTTTACAGGGACGTCTGAGCACAGATACGCAGTATTTT
>.|.|TRBJ1-1|TRBV18|15
CASSRGQKMNTEAFF
TGTGCCAGCTCCCGTGGACAGAAAATGAACACTGAAGCTTTCTTT
>TRBD1|.|TRBJ2-1|TRBV10-3|14
CAMNRDSHYNEQFF
TGTGCCATGAACCGGGACAGCCACTACAATGAGCAGTTCTTC
>.|few|TRBJ1-1|TRBV6-5|15
CASSYSIVGDPEAFF
TGTGCCAGCAGTTACTCGATCGTAGGAGACCCTGAAGCTTTCTTT
>.|.|TRBJ2-2|TRBV20-1|12
CSVVGWAGELFF
TGCAGTGTTGTGGGGTGGGCCGGGGAGCTGTTTTTT
>TRBD1|.|TRBJ2-1|TRBV6-2/TRBV6-3|14
CASSYSMAGGEQFF
TGTGCCAGCAGTTACTCGATGGCAGGGGGTGAGCAGTTCTTC
>TRBD1|.|TRBJ2-1|TRBV7-3|15
CASSLAAGGWDEQFF
TGTGCCAGCAGCTTGGCGGCAGGGGGCTGGGATGAGCAGTTCTTC